Listed below are T cell receptor beta chains from one sample, sequenced in a study of blood T cell repertoires in COVID-19. Generated by immunoSEQ multiplex PCR, the TCRdb table keeps only in-frame clones and is missing some. The sample holds some 89,000 clones; roughly 90% are singletons and the top ten take around 2.1%. The sequenced sample was peripheral blood. The receptors here all came from a man in his fifties with acute or convalescent COVID-19. Each CDR3 is given with its conserved first and last residue. The order of the fields is V gene, J gene, CDR3 protein.

V gene: TRBV12-3/TRBV12-4; J gene: TRBJ1-1; CDR3 protein: CASSWKGRDEAFF
V gene: TRBV3-1/TRBV3-2; J gene: TRBJ2-2; CDR3 protein: CASSQSGTLTNTGELFF
V gene: TRBV11-2; J gene: TRBJ2-3; CDR3 protein: CASSKRTSGLTSTDTQYF
V gene: TRBV19; J gene: TRBJ2-1; CDR3 protein: CATAGHYNEQFF
V gene: TRBV9; J gene: TRBJ2-1; CDR3 protein: CASSVSGTYNEQFF
V gene: TRBV6-5; J gene: TRBJ1-1; CDR3 protein: CASGREGSNTEAFF
V gene: TRBV19; J gene: TRBJ1-6; CDR3 protein: CASMDRERNSPLHF
V gene: TRBV6-5; J gene: TRBJ2-7; CDR3 protein: CATSGRRGPREQYF
V gene: TRBV6-6; J gene: TRBJ2-5; CDR3 protein: CASRVGGAETQYF
V gene: TRBV6-6; J gene: TRBJ2-2; CDR3 protein: CASNRMATNTGELFF
V gene: TRBV4-1; J gene: TRBJ2-3; CDR3 protein: CASSQGDRGHQDTQYF
V gene: TRBV12-2; J gene: TRBJ1-1; CDR3 protein: CASRYRLGEVNTEAFF
V gene: TRBV12-3/TRBV12-4; J gene: TRBJ1-3; CDR3 protein: CASSSGGNTIYF
V gene: TRBV7-2; J gene: TRBJ1-1; CDR3 protein: CASSFTGGGTEAFF
V gene: TRBV3-1/TRBV3-2; J gene: TRBJ1-5; CDR3 protein: CASSQDRGKNQPQHF
V gene: TRBV28; J gene: TRBJ1-1; CDR3 protein: CASRTGNTEAFF
V gene: TRBV6-5; J gene: TRBJ2-1; CDR3 protein: CASSYEVGEQFF
V gene: TRBV13; J gene: TRBJ2-5; CDR3 protein: CASSSQAGPGETQYF
V gene: TRBV28; J gene: TRBJ2-3; CDR3 protein: CASSQDTQYF
V gene: TRBV7-3; J gene: TRBJ2-1; CDR3 protein: CASSIAGGFNEQFF
V gene: TRBV24-1; J gene: TRBJ1-2; CDR3 protein: CATSETGDQGYTF
V gene: TRBV7-6; J gene: TRBJ2-5; CDR3 protein: CASSLGRGLETQYF
V gene: TRBV2; J gene: TRBJ1-5; CDR3 protein: CASSPGGTGGQPQHF
V gene: TRBV4-2; J gene: TRBJ2-5; CDR3 protein: CASSQGGPGQETQYF
V gene: TRBV19; J gene: TRBJ2-2; CDR3 protein: CASSPRLAGNTGELFF
V gene: TRBV19; J gene: TRBJ2-2; CDR3 protein: CASSIGGGVNTGELFF
V gene: TRBV18; J gene: TRBJ1-2; CDR3 protein: CASSPPTGTWGYTF
V gene: TRBV3-1/TRBV3-2; J gene: TRBJ1-3; CDR3 protein: CASSQQGGGNTIYF
V gene: TRBV21-1; J gene: TRBJ2-2; CDR3 protein: CASSEPGLAGGTLGTGELFF
V gene: TRBV2; J gene: TRBJ1-2; CDR3 protein: CASSEAPLTLLKGYTF
V gene: TRBV7-3; J gene: TRBJ1-2; CDR3 protein: CASSLSDGVGGYTF
V gene: TRBV6-5; J gene: TRBJ1-1; CDR3 protein: CASSYDMAVAKAFF
V gene: TRBV7-9; J gene: TRBJ2-5; CDR3 protein: CASSRQGQLQETQYF
V gene: TRBV7-3; J gene: TRBJ2-3; CDR3 protein: CASSLIAGGQDTQYF
V gene: TRBV9; J gene: TRBJ2-3; CDR3 protein: CASSVDYPRTDTQYF
V gene: TRBV4-1; J gene: TRBJ2-7; CDR3 protein: CASSPQLAASSYEQYF
V gene: TRBV13; J gene: TRBJ2-3; CDR3 protein: CASSLGLGDTQYF
V gene: TRBV18; J gene: TRBJ2-1; CDR3 protein: CASSSLAGIFYNEQFF
V gene: TRBV5-1; J gene: TRBJ1-4; CDR3 protein: CASSLAPGLSNEKLFF
V gene: TRBV7-9; J gene: TRBJ2-3; CDR3 protein: CASSFQLAGLTDTQYF
V gene: TRBV28; J gene: TRBJ1-1; CDR3 protein: CASSVGQYLMNTEAFF
V gene: TRBV2; J gene: TRBJ2-3; CDR3 protein: CASRAGPRGTDTQYF
V gene: TRBV19; J gene: TRBJ2-3; CDR3 protein: CASSQGNTDTQYF
V gene: TRBV7-9; J gene: TRBJ2-3; CDR3 protein: CASSLAPGRVDTQYF
V gene: TRBV5-4; J gene: TRBJ1-2; CDR3 protein: CASSLEGAYGYTF
V gene: TRBV7-9; J gene: TRBJ2-1; CDR3 protein: CASSSSSGYNEQFF
V gene: TRBV5-1; J gene: TRBJ1-2; CDR3 protein: CASSLVASLYGYTF
V gene: TRBV24-1; J gene: TRBJ1-2; CDR3 protein: CATSDPGQKTGYTF
V gene: TRBV3-1/TRBV3-2; J gene: TRBJ2-6; CDR3 protein: CASSHPPFGANVLTF
V gene: TRBV18; J gene: TRBJ1-1; CDR3 protein: CASADSQDTEAFF
V gene: TRBV27; J gene: TRBJ2-2; CDR3 protein: CASSPPTGELFF
V gene: TRBV7-2; J gene: TRBJ1-1; CDR3 protein: CASSQQGTLTEAFF
V gene: TRBV25-1; J gene: TRBJ1-4; CDR3 protein: CASSSDRGPSEKLFF
V gene: TRBV9; J gene: TRBJ1-3; CDR3 protein: CASSVGGDSPGNTIYF
V gene: TRBV10-2; J gene: TRBJ2-1; CDR3 protein: CASRTSGNYNEQFF